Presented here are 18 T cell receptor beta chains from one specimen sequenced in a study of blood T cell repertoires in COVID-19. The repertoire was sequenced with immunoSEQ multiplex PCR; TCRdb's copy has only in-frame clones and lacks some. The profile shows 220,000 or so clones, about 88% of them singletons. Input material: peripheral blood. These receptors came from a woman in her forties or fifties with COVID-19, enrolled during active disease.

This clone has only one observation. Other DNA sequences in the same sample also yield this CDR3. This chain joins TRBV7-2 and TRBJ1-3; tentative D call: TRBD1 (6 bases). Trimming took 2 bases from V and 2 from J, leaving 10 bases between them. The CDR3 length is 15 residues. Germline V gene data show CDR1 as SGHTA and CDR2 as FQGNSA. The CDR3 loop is CASSLRGGAGNTIYF. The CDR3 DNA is TGTGCCAGCAGCTTAAGGGGGGGAGCTGGAAACACCATATATTTT.

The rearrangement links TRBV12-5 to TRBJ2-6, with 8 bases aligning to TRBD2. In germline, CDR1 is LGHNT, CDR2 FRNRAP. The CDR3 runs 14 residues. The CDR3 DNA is TGTGGCCCGGGGGGGAAGTTAGGGGCCAACGTCCTGACTTTC. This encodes CGPGGKLGANVLTF.

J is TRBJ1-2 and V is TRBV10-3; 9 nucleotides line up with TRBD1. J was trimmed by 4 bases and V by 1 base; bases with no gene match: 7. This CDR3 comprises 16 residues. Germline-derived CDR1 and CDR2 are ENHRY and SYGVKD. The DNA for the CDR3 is TGTGCCATCAGTGAGTTGGGACAGGGAGGGATCTATGGCTACACCTTC. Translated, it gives CAISELGQGGIYGYTF.

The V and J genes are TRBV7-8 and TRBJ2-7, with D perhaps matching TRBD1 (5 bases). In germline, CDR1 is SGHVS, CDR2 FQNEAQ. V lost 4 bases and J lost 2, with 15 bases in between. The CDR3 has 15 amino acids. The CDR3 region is CASSSDSGVTYEQYF. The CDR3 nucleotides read TGTGCCAGCAGCTCTGACAGTGGGGTTACCTACGAGCAGTACTTC.

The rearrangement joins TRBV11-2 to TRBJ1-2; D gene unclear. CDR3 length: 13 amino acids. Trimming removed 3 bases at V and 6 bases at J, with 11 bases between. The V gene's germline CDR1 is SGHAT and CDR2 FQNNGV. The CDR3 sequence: CASSLEGWDGYTF. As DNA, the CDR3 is TGTGCCAGCAGCTTGGAGGGATGGGATGGCTACACCTTC.

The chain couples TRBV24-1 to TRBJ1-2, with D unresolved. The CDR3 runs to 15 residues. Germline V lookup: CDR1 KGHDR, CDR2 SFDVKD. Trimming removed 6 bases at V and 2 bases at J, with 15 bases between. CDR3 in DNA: TGTGCCACCAGTTCCGGCATTCTACAGAACTATGGCTACACCTTC. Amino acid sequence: CATSSGILQNYGYTF.

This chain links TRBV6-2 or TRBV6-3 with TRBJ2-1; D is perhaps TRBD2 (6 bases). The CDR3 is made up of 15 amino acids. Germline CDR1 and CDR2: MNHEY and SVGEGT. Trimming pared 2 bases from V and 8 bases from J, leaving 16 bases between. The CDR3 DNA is TGTGCCAGCAGTTACCCGTTTTGGGGGGTCGATGAGCAGTTCTTC. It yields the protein CASSYPFWGVDEQFF.

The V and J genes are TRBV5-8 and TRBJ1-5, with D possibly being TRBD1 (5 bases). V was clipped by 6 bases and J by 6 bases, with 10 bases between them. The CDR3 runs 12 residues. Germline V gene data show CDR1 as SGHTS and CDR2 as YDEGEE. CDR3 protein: CASTWGGQPQHF. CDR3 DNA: TGTGCCAGCACCTGGGGGGGTCAGCCCCAGCATTTT.

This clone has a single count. The CDR3 is CASSEALIRTGGDYGYTF. CDR3 nucleotides: TGTGCCAGCAGTGAAGCTCTGATAAGGACAGGGGGTGACTATGGCTACACCTTC. The rearrangement joins TRBV6-1 to TRBJ1-2, with TRBD1 matching over 10 bases. The germline gives CDR1 MNHNS, CDR2 SASEGT. This CDR3 has 18 residues. The J segment lost 3 bases and the V segment lost 0 bases, leaving 10 bases of the junction unmatched.

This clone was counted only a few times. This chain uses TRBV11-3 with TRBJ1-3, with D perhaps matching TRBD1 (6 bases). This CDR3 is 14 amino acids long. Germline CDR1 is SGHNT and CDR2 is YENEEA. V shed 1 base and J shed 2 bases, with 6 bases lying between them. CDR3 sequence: CASSLAGAGNTIYF. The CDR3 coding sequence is TGTGCCAGCAGCTTAGCAGGGGCTGGAAACACCATATATTTT.

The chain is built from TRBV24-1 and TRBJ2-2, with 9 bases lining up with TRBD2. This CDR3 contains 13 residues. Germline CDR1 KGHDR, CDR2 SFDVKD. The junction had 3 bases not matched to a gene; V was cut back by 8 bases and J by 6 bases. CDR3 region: CATNRGGAGELFF. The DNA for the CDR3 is TGTGCCACCAACCGCGGGGGGGCCGGGGAGCTGTTTTTT.

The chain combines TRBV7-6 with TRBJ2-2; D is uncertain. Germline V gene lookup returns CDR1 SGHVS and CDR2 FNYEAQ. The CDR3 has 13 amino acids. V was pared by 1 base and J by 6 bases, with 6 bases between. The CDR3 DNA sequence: TGTGCCAGCAGCTTAGTGGCAGCCGGGGAGCTGTTTTTT. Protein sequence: CASSLVAAGELFF.

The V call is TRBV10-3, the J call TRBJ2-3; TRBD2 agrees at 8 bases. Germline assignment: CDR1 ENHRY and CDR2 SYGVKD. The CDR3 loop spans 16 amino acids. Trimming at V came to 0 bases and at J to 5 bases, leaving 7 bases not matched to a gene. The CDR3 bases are TGTGCCATCAGTGAGTCCGCGGGGGGTGCACTAGATACGCAGTATTTT. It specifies CAISESAGGALDTQYF.

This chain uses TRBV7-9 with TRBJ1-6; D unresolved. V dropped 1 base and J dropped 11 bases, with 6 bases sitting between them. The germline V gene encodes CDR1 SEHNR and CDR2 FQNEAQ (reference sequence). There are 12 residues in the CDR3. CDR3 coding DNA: TGTGCCAGCAGCTTAGAGAGGACACCCCTCCACTTT. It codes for CASSLERTPLHF. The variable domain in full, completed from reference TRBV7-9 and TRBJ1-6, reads DTGVSQNPRHKITKRGQNVTFRCDPISEHNRLYWYRQTLGQGPEFLTYFQNEAQLEKSRLLSDRFSAERPKGSFSTLEIQRTEQGDSAMYLCASSLERTPLHFGNGTRLTVT.

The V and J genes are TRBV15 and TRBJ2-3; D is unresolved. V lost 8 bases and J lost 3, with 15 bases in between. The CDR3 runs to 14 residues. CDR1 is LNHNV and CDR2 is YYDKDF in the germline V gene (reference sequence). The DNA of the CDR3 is TGTGCCACCGAACGAGTAGCTTTAACAGATACGCAGTATTTT. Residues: CATERVALTDTQYF.

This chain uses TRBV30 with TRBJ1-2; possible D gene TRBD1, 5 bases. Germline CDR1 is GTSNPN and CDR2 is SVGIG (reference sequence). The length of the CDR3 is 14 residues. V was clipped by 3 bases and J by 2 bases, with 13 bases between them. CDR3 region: CAWSRGGRNYGYTF. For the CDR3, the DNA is TGTGCCTGGAGCCGGGGGGGGAGAAACTATGGCTACACCTTC.

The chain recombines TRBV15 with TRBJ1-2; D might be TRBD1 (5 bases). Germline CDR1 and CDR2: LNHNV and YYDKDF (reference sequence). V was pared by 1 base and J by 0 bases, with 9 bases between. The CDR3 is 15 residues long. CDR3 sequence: CATSRVGTANYGYTF. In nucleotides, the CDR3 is TGTGCCACCAGCAGAGTTGGGACTGCTAACTATGGCTACACCTTC.

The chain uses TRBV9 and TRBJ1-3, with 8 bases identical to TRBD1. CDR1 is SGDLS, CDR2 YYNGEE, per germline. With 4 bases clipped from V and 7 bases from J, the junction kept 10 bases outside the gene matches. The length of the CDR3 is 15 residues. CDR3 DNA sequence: TGTGCCAGCAGCCCCACCCGGACAGGGCAGAACACCATATATTTT. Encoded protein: CASSPTRTGQNTIYF.